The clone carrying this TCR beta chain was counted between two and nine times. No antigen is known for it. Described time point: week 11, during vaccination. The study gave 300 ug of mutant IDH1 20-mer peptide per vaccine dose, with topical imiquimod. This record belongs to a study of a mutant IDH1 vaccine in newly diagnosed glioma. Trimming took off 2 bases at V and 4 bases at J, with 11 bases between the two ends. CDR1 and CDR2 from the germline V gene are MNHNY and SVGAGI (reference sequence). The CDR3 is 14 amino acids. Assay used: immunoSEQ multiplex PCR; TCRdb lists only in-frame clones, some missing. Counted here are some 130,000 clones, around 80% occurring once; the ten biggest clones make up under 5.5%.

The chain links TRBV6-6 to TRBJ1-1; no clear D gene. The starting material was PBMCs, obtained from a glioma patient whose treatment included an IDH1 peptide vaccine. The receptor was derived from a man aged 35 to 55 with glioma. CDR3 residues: CASSYSQRGTEAFF. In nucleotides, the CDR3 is TGTGCCAGCAGTTACAGCCAACGGGGCACTGAAGCTTTCTTT.